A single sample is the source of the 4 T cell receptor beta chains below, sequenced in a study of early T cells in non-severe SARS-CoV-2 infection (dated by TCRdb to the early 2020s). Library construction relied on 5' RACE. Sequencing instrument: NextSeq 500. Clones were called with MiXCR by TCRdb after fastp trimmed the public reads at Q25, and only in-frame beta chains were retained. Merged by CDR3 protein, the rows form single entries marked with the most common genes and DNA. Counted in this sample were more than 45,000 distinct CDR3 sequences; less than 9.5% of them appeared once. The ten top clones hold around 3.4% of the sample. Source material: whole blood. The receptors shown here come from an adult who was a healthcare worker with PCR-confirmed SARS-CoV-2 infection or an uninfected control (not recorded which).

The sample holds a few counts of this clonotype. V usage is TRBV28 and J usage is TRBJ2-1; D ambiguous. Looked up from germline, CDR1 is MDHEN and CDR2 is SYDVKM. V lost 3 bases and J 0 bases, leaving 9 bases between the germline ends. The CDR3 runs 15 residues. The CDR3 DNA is TGTGCCAGCAGTTTGGTAATCTTCTCCTACAATGAGCAGTTCTTC. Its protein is CASSLVIFSYNEQFF.

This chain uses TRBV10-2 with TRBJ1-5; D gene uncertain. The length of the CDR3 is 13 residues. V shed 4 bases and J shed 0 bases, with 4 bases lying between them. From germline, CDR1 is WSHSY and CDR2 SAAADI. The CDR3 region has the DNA TGCGCCAGCAGTGCACATAGCAATCAGCCCCAGCATTTT. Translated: CASSAHSNQPQHF.

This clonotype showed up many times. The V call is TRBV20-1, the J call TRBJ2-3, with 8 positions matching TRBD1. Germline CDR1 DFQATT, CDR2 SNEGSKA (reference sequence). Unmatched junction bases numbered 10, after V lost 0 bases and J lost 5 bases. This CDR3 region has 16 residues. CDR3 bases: TGCAGTGCTAGAGATCCGGCCCGCAGGGGGCGAGATACGCAGTATTTT. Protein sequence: CSARDPARRGRDTQYF.

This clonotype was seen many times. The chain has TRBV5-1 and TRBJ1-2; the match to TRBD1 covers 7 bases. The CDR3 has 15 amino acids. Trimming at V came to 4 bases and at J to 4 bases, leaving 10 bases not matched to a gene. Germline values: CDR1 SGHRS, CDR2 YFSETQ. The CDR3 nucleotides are TGCGCCAGCAGCCGGGGACAGAGAGGGGGCTATGGCTACACCTTC. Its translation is CASSRGQRGGYGYTF.